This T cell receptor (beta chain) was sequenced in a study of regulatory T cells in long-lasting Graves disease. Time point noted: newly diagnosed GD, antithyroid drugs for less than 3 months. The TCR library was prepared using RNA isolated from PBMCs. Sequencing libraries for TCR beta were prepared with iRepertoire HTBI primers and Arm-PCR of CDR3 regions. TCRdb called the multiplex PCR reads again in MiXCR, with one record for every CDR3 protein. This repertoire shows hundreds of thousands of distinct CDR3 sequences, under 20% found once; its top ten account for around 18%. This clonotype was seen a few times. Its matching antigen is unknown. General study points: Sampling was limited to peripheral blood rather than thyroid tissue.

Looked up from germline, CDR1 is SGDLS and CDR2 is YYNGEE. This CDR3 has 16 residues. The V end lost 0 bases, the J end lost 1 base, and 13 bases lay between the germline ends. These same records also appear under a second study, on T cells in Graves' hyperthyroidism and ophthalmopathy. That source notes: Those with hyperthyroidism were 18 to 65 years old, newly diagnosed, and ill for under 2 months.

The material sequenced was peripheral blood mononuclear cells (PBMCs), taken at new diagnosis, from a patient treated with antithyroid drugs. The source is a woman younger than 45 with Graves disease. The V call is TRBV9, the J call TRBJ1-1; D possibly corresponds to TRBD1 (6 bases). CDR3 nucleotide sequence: TGTGCCAGCAGCGTAGGAATCGGGGGGCAGAACACTGAAGCTTTCTTT. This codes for CASSVGIGGQNTEAFF. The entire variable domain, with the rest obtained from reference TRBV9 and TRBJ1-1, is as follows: DSGVTQTPKHLITATGQRVTLRCSPRSGDLSVYWYQQSLDQGLQFLIQYYNGEERAKGNILERFSAQQFPDLHSELNLSSLELGDSALYFCASSVGIGGQNTEAFFGQGTRLTVV.